One and the same sample provided the 9 T cell receptor beta chains below, sequenced in a study of cytotoxic CD8 clonotypes in ibrutinib-treated CLL. The repertoire was sequenced with immunoSEQ multiplex PCR; TCRdb's copy has only in-frame clones and lacks some. The data show about 56,000 clones, 56% seen once. Material: PBMCs, obtained after 24 months of ibrutinib treatment. Receptors originate from a human donor with chronic lymphocytic leukemia.

The rearrangement uses TRBV7-9 and TRBJ2-2, with 8 bases that match TRBD2. J gave up 7 bases and V 6 bases, and 10 bases lay outside the gene matches. Germline lookup yields CDR1 SEHNR and CDR2 FQNEAQ (reference sequence). The CDR3 is made up of 15 amino acids. CDR3 residues: CASSPGLVGHGELFF. The CDR3 DNA reads as TGTGCCAGCAGTCCGGGACTAGTGGGTCACGGGGAGCTGTTTTTT.

This clone has a single count. J is TRBJ2-1 and V is TRBV28, with TRBD1 as a possible D gene (6 bases). V lost 2 bases, J lost 13 bases, and 12 bases lay in between. The CDR3 sequence is 12 residues long. The germline gives CDR1 MDHEN, CDR2 SYDVKM. As DNA, the CDR3 is TGTGCCAGCAGTTTAGGGGGCGTACGACAGTTCTTC. Encoded protein: CASSLGGVRQFF.

CDR3 nucleotides: TGTGCCAGCAGGGACCCAATCGGGGCTAACACCATATATTTT. Protein product: CASRDPIGANTIYF. The gene calls are TRBV27 and TRBJ1-3, with a tentative D call TRBD1 (5 bases). Deletions cut 6 bases from V and 7 bases from J, with 16 bases between. The CDR3 consists of 14 residues. In germline, CDR1 is MNHEY, CDR2 SMNVEV (reference sequence).

The chain recombines TRBV6-6 with TRBJ2-7, with D perhaps TRBD1 (7 bases). CDR3 length: 13 residues. Trimming cost V 2 bases and J 10 bases, with 15 bases left between them. CDR1 MNHNY and CDR2 SVGAGI come from the germline V gene (reference sequence). The CDR3 region is CASSYGGTVHQYF. The CDR3 DNA reads as TGTGCCAGCAGTTACGGCGGGACAGTACACCAGTACTTC.

The table lists this clone with a few counts. This sequence joins TRBV4-1 and TRBJ2-2, with a tentative D call TRBD1 (6 bases). CDR1 and CDR2 from the germline V gene are MGHRA and YSYEKL. This CDR3 is 15 amino acids long. The ends were cut back, 1 base at V and 7 bases at J, with 13 bases in the middle. CDR3 region: CASSQGATGFGELFF. The CDR3 region has the DNA TGCGCCAGCAGCCAAGGCGCTACAGGGTTCGGGGAGCTGTTTTTT.

This clone has a handful of counts. The chain uses TRBV7-9 and TRBJ1-1; no reliable D call. This CDR3 spans 14 amino acids. The V end lost 2 bases, the J end lost 0 bases, and 7 bases lay between the germline ends. Germline V gene sequence: CDR1 SEHNR, CDR2 FQNEAQ (reference sequence). CDR3 protein: CASSLIGLNTEAFF. The CDR3 DNA reads as TGTGCCAGCAGCTTAATAGGACTGAACACTGAAGCTTTCTTT. The full variable domain, with the rest looked up from reference TRBV7-9 and TRBJ1-1, is DTGVSQNPRHKITKRGQNVTFRCDPISEHNRLYWYRQTLGQGPEFLTYFQNEAQLEKSRLLSDRFSAERPKGSFSTLEIQRTEQGDSAMYLCASSLIGLNTEAFFGQGTRLTVV.

This clone has just a few counts. J is TRBJ1-3 and V is TRBV28; D is unresolved. V lost 2 bases to trimming and J lost 8 bases, with 19 bases between them. The CDR3 totals 16 residues. Germline CDR1 is MDHEN and CDR2 is SYDVKM. CDR3 DNA: TGTGCCAGCAGTTTAGATAGGACTCTCTTAGGAGACACCATATATTTT. Its translation is CASSLDRTLLGDTIYF.

The chain couples TRBV30 to TRBJ2-7, with D maybe TRBD1 (5 bases). Germline V lookup: CDR1 GTSNPN, CDR2 SVGIG (reference sequence). This CDR3 contains 12 residues. V lost 2 bases and J 4 bases, leaving 9 bases between the germline ends. The CDR3 loop reads CAWSLGEYEQYF. The CDR3 DNA sequence: TGTGCCTGGAGTTTAGGGGAATACGAGCAGTACTTC.

The CDR3 coding sequence is TGTGCCAGCAGTCAACAGACTAGCGGCCAAACCCAGTACTTC. Protein: CASSQQTSGQTQYF. The rearrangement uses TRBV27 and TRBJ2-5; 9 bases agree with TRBD2. The J segment lost 8 bases and the V segment lost 5 bases, leaving 9 bases of the junction unmatched. This CDR3 contains 14 residues. CDR1 and CDR2 from the germline V gene are MNHEY and SMNVEV (reference sequence).